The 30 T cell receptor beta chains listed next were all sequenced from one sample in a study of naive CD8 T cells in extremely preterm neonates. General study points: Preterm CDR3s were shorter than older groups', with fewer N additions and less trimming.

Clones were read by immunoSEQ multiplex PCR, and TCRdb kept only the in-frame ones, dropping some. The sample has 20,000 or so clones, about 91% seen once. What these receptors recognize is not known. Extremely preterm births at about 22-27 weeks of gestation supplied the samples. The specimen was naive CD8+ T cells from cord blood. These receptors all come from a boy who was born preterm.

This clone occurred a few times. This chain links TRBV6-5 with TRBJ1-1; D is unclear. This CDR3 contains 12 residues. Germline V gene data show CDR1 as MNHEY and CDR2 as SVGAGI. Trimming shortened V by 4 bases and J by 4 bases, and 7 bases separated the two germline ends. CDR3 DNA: TGTGCCAGCAGTTGGGCGGGCACTGAAGCTTTCTTT. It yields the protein CASSWAGTEAFF.

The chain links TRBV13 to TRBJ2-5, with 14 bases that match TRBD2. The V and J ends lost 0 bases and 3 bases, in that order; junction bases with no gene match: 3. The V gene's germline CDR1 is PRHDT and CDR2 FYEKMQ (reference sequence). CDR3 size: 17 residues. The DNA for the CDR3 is TGTGCCAGCAGCTTAGGCCCGGGACTAGCGGGAGAAGAGACCCAGTACTTC. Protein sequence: CASSLGPGLAGEETQYF.

The CDR3 DNA follows: TGTGCCATCAGGACTAGCGGGGACAATGAGCAGTTCTTC. Translation gives CAIRTSGDNEQFF. The V call is TRBV10-3, the J call TRBJ2-1; TRBD2 matches 11 bases. Germline V gene lookup returns CDR1 ENHRY and CDR2 SYGVKD. This CDR3 has 13 residues. Trimming cost V 6 bases and J 5 bases; bases outside gene matches: 0.

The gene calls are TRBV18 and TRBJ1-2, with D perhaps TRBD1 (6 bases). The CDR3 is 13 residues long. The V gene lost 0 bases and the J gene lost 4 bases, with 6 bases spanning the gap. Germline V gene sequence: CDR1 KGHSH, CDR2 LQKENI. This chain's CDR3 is CASSPPGGYGYTF. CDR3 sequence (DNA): TGTGCCAGCTCACCACCAGGGGGCTATGGCTACACCTTC.

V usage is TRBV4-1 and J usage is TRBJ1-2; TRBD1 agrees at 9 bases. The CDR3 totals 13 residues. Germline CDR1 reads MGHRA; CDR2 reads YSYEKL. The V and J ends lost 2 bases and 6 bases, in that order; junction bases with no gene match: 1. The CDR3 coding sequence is TGCGCCAGCAGCCAAAGGGACAGGGATGGCTACACCTTC. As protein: CASSQRDRDGYTF.

The CDR3 nucleotides read TGTGCCAGCAGCTTAGGGCTTTCCTACAATGAGCAGTTCTTC. Translating it yields CASSLGLSYNEQFF. The chain uses TRBV7-3 and TRBJ2-1; D unclear. Germline V gene data show CDR1 as SGHTA and CDR2 as FQGTGA. Deletions cut 2 bases from V and 1 base from J, with 6 bases between. The CDR3 contains 14 residues.

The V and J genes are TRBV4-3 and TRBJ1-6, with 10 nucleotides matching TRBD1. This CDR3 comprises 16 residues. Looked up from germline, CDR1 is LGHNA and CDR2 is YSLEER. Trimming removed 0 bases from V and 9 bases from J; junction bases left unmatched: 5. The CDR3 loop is CASSQDLRQGASPLHF. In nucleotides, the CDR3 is TGCGCCAGCAGCCAAGACCTTCGACAGGGGGCTTCACCCCTCCACTTT.

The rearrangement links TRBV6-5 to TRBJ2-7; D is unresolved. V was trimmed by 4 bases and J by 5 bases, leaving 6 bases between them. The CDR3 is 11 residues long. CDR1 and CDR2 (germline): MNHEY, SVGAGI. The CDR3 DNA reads TGTGCCAGCAGTTCCCTGGACGAGCAGTACTTC. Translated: CASSSLDEQYF.

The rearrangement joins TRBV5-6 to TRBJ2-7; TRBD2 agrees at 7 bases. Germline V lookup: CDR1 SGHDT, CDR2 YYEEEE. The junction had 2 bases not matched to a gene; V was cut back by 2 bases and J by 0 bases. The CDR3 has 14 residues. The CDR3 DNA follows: TGTGCCAGCAGCTTACTAGCGAGCTCCTACGAGCAGTACTTC. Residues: CASSLLASSYEQYF.

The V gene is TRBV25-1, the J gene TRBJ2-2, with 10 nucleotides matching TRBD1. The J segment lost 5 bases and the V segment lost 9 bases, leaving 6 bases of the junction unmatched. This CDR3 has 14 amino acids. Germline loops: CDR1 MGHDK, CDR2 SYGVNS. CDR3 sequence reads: CASSRTGGTGELFF. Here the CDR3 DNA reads TGTGCCAGTTCCAGGACAGGGGGGACCGGGGAGCTGTTTTTT.

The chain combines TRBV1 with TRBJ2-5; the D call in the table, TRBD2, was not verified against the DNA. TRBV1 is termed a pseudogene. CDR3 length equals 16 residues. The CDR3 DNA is TGCACCAGCAGCCAAGATGGACTAGCGGGGCAAGAGACCCAGTACTTC. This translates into CTSSQDGLAGQETQYF.

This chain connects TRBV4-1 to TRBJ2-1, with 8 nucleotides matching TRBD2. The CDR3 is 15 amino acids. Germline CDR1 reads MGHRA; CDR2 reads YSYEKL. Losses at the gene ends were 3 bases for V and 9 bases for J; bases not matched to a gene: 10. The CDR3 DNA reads TGCGCCAGCAGCCACGTACCGGGGGGGCATTTTGAGCAGTTCTTC. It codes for CASSHVPGGHFEQFF.

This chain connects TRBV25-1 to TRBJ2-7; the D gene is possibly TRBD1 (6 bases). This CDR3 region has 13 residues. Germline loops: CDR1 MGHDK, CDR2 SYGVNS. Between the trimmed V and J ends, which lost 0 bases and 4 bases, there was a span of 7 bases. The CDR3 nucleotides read TGTGCCAGCAGTGAATATGACAGGTACGAGCAGTACTTC. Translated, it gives CASSEYDRYEQYF.

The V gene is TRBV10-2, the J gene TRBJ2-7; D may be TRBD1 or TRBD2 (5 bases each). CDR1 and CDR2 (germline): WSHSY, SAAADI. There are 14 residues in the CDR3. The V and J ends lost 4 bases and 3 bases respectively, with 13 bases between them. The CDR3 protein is CASSGGPLIYEQYF. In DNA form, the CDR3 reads TGCGCCAGCAGTGGGGGACCGCTTATCTACGAGCAGTACTTC.

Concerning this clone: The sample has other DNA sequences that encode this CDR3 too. CDR3 sequence reads: CASSLGTEAFF. The CDR3 DNA reads TGTGCCAGCAGCTTAGGCACTGAAGCTTTCTTT. The chain is built from TRBV7-2 and TRBJ1-1; D is unclear. The CDR3 runs 11 residues. Germline V gene lookup returns CDR1 SGHTA and CDR2 FQGNSA. Trimming pared 1 base from V and 4 bases from J, leaving 1 base between.

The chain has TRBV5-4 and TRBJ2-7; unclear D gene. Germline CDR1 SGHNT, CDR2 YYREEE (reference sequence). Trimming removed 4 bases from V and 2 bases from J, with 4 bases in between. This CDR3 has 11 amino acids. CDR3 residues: CASSTPYEQYF. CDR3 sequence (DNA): TGTGCCAGCAGCACCCCCTACGAGCAGTACTTC.

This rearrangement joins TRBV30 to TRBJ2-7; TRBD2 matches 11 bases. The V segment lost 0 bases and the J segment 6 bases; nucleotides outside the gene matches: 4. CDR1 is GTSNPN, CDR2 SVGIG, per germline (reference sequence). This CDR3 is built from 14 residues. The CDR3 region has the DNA TGTGCCTGGAGTGTAAATAGCGGGGGGGCCGAGCAGTACTTC. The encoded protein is CAWSVNSGGAEQYF. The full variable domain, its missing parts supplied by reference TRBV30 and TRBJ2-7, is SQTIHQWPATLVQPVGSPLSLECTVEGTSNPNLYWYRQAAGRGLQLLFYSVGIGQISSEVPQNLSASRPQDRQFILSSKKLLLSDSGFYLCAWSVNSGGAEQYFGPGTRLTVT.

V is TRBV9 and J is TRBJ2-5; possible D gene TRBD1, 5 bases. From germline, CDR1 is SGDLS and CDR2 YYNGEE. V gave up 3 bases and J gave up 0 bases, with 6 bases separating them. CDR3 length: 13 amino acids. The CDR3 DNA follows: TGTGCCAGCAGCGGACAGTACCAAGAGACCCAGTACTTC. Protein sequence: CASSGQYQETQYF.

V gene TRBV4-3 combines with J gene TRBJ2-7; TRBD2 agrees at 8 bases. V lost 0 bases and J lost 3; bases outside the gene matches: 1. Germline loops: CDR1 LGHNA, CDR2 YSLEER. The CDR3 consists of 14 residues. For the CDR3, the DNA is TGCGCCAGCAGCCAAGACCGGGGGGGCTACGAGCAGTACTTC. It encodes CASSQDRGGYEQYF.

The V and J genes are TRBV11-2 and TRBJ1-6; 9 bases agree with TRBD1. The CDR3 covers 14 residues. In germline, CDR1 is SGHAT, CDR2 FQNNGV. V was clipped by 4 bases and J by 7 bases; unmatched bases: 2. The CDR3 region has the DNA TGTGCCAGCAGCTACAGGGGGCCGAATTCACCCCTCCACTTT. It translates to CASSYRGPNSPLHF. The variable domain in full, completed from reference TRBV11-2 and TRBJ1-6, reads EAGVAQSPRYKIIEKRQSVAFWCNPISGHATLYWYQQILGQGPKLLIQFQNNGVVDDSQLPKDRFSAERLKGVDSTLKIQPAKLEDSAVYLCASSYRGPNSPLHFGNGTRLTVT.

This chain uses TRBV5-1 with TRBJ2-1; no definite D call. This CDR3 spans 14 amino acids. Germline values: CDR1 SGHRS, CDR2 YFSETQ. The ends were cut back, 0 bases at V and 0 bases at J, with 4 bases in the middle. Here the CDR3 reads CASSLGGSYNEQFF. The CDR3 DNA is TGCGCCAGCAGCTTGGGGGGCTCCTACAATGAGCAGTTCTTC.

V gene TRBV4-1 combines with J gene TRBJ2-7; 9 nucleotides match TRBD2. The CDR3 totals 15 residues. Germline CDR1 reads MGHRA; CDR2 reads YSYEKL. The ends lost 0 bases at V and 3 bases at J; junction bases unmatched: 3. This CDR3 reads CASSQEAAGGYEQYF. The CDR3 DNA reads TGCGCCAGCAGCCAAGAAGCAGCGGGGGGCTACGAGCAGTACTTC.

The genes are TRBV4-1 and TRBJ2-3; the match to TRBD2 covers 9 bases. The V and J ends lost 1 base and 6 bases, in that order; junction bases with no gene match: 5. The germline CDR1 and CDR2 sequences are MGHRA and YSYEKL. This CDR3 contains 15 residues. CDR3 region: CASSQVLSGGDTQYF. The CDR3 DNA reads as TGCGCCAGCAGCCAAGTCCTTAGCGGGGGTGATACGCAGTATTTT.

CDR3 coding DNA: TGTGCCAGCACCGGGACAACCTACGAGCAGTACTTC. Translated, it gives CASTGTTYEQYF. The chain uses TRBV11-3 and TRBJ2-7; tentatively, D is TRBD1 (6 bases). V lost 7 bases, J lost 2 bases, and 9 bases lay in between. The CDR3 is 12 residues long. CDR1 SGHNT and CDR2 YENEEA come from the germline V gene.

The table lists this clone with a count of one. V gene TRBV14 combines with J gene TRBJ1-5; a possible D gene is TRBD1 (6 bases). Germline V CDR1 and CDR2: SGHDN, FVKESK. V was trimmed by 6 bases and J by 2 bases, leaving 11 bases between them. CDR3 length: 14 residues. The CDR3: CASRKNRGNQPQHF. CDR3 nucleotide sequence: TGTGCCAGCAGAAAAAACAGGGGCAATCAGCCCCAGCATTTT. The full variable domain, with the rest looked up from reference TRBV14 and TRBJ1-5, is EAGVTQFPSHSVIEKGQTVTLRCDPISGHDNLYWYRRVMGKEIKFLLHFVKESKQDESGMPNNRFLAERTGGTYSTLKVQPAELEDSGVYFCASRKNRGNQPQHFGDGTRLSIL.

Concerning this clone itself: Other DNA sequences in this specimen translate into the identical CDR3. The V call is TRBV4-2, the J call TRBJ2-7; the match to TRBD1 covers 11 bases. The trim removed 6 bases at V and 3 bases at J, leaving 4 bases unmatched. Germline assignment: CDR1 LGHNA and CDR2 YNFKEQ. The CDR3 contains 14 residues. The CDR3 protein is CASSPGTGGYEQYF. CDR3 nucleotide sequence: TGTGCCAGCAGTCCCGGGACAGGGGGCTACGAGCAGTACTTC.

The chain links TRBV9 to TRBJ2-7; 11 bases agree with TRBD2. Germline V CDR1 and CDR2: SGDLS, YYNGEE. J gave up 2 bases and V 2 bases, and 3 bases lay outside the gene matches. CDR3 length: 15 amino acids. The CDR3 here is CASSVNSGGAYEQYF. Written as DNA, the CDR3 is TGTGCCAGCAGCGTCAATAGCGGGGGGGCCTACGAGCAGTACTTC.

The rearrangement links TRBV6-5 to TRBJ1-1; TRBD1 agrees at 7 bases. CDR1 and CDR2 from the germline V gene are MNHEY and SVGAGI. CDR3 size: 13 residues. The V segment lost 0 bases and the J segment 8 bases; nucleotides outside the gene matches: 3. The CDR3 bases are TGTGCCAGCAGTTACTCACCGGGACAGGAAGCTTTCTTT. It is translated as CASSYSPGQEAFF.

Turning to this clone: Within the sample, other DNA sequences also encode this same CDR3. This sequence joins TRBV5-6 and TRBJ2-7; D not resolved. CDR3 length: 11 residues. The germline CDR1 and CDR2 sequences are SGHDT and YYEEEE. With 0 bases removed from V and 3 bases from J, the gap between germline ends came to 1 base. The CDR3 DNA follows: TGTGCCAGCAGCTTGGGCTACGAGCAGTACTTC. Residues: CASSLGYEQYF.

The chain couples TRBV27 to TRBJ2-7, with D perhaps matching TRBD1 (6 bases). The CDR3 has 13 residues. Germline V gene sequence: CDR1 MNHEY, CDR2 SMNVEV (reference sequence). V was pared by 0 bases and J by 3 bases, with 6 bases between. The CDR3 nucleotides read TGTGCCAGCAGTTTATCAGGGGGCTACGAGCAGTACTTC. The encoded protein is CASSLSGGYEQYF.